This TCR beta chain comes out of a study of shared T cell receptors in the human thymus. CDR1 MNHEY and CDR2 SVGAGI come from the germline V gene. Unmatched junction bases numbered 12, after V lost 6 bases and J lost 7 bases. CDR3 length: 14 amino acids. TCRdb keeps only in-frame clones here, not all; method: immunoSEQ multiplex PCR. Counted here are about 500,000 clones, around 78% occurring once; the ten biggest clones make up around 0.013%. These records were also assigned to another study, of human thymus T cells. That work adds: Related research reported highly overlapping thymic repertoires among unrelated individuals.

The sequenced sample was thymocytes. The chain combines TRBV6-5 with TRBJ2-7; TRBD2 matches 7 bases. This sequence was found in a boy in the first two years of life with a congenital heart defect. The CDR3 region has the DNA TGTGCCAGCAGCCCAACCGGGACTAAGGAAGAGCAGTACTTC. Protein sequence: CASSPTGTKEEQYF.